This section outlines one T cell receptor (beta chain) sequence together with its context. The antigen remains unidentified. Extracted RNA was reverse transcribed into cDNA, the sequencing template. This table comes from immunoSEQ multiplex PCR, and its TCRdb copy is limited to in-frame clones, with some not included. The table lists about 150,000 clones, just over 65% of them singletons, with around 0.91% in the top ten. These data come from a study of CD8+ T cells in alopecia areata. On the study more broadly: Patients received oral tofacitinib, 5 to 10 mg twice daily, for moderate-to-severe alopecia areata.

CDR3 length equals 15 residues. Germline V lookup: CDR1 MGHDK, CDR2 SYGVNS. Trimming shortened V by 5 bases and J by 10 bases, and 18 bases separated the two germline ends. Treatment reported: oral pan-JAK inhibitor, 5-10 mg twice daily. Study results and limitations: The study found tofacitinib significantly decreased scalp clonality and expanded CD8+ clones among the top 100.

Specimen: CD4+ T cells sorted from blood, collected at week 4, from a patient treated with tofacitinib. The gene calls are TRBV25-1 and TRBJ1-6; TRBD1 might be the D (6 bases). The origin of this receptor is a human donor with alopecia areata. As DNA, the CDR3 is TGTGCCAGCAGTATTAACACAGGGACGGGGTCACCCCTCCACTTT. Protein: CASSINTGTGSPLHF.